The 9 T cell receptor beta chains in this list originate from one sample, sequenced in a study of blood T cell repertoires in COVID-19 (dated by TCRdb to between 2020 and 2021). The library was generated by the immunoSEQ multiplex PCR assay. Imported from immuneACCESS, the table was reduced by TCRdb to in-frame sequences with V and J called. These copies leave out some clones; in studies compared against another copy, an unresolved V gene accounts for under half, and the cause of the remainder is not known. This sample comprises 150,000 to 200,000 clones, 81% of them detected only once. Clones ranked in the top ten supply about 11% of the sample. Sequencing used peripheral blood. All receptors derive from a man in his 60s with active or convalescent COVID-19.

The chain links TRBV7-3 to TRBJ2-3, with 11 bases aligning to TRBD2. Germline assignment: CDR1 SGHTA and CDR2 FQGTGA. The ends lost 5 bases at V and 4 bases at J; junction bases unmatched: 8. The CDR3 consists of 16 residues. This CDR3 reads CASSPFSGGASDTQYF. The CDR3 region has the DNA TGTGCCAGCAGCCCCTTTAGCGGGGGGGCTTCAGATACGCAGTATTTT.

This chain uses TRBV29-1 with TRBJ2-1; tentative D call: TRBD1 (6 bases). Between the trimmed V and J ends, which lost 4 bases and 0 bases, there was a span of 10 bases. Germline values: CDR1 SQVTM, CDR2 ANQGSEA. The CDR3 length is 14 residues. The CDR3 loop reads CSVAWGLSYNEQFF. In DNA form, the CDR3 reads TGCAGCGTTGCCTGGGGGCTCTCCTACAATGAGCAGTTCTTC.

The gene calls are TRBV24-1 and TRBJ2-3, with a possible D match to TRBD2 (6 bases). Trimming removed 0 bases at V and 4 bases at J, with 13 bases between. The germline V gene has CDR1 KGHDR and CDR2 SFDVKD. The CDR3 sequence is 16 residues long. This CDR3 reads CATSDLVGGSADTQYF. The CDR3 nucleotides are TGTGCCACCAGTGATTTGGTTGGGGGGAGCGCAGATACGCAGTATTTT.

This clone has more than one count but fewer than ten. The rearrangement uses TRBV12-3 or TRBV12-4 and TRBJ1-4, with a weak D call TRBD1 (5 bases). Trimming cost V 6 bases and J 7 bases, with 9 bases left between them. The CDR3 contains 12 residues. CDR3 DNA sequence: TGTGCCAGCAGCTCACAGGCTGAAAAACTGTTTTTT. Its protein product is CASSSQAEKLFF.

The genes are TRBV5-5 and TRBJ1-5, with 7 bases aligning to TRBD1. V was pared by 5 bases and J by 3 bases, with 11 bases of the junction left unmatched. Germline V gene data show CDR1 as SGHKS and CDR2 as YYEKEE (reference sequence). The CDR3 has 16 amino acids. The CDR3 spells CASSPTTDRDNQPQHF. The DNA of the CDR3 is TGTGCCAGCAGTCCCACCACTGACAGGGACAATCAGCCCCAGCATTTT.

V and J are TRBV7-8 and TRBJ1-5; D unresolved. The CDR3 sequence is 15 residues long. With 1 base removed from V and 6 bases from J, the gap between germline ends came to 13 bases. The germline CDR1 and CDR2 sequences are SGHVS and FQNEAQ. CDR3 nucleotide sequence: TGTGCCAGCAGCTTAGACCCTAATTCCGGTCAGCCCCAGCATTTT. Translating gives CASSLDPNSGQPQHF.

For the CDR3, the DNA is TGTGCCAGCGTGGGCAGTGACACCGGGGAGCTGTTTTTT. Its translation is CASVGSDTGELFF. The gene calls are TRBV6-4 and TRBJ2-2; D is ambiguous. Germline V gives CDR1 MRHNA, CDR2 SNTAGT. V was cut by 8 bases and J by 3 bases, with 10 bases left in between. CDR3 size: 13 residues.

The rearrangement links TRBV2 to TRBJ1-5; TRBD1 aligns across 7 bases. The CDR3 length is 14 residues. V was pared by 3 bases and J by 1 base, with 0 bases of the junction left unmatched. Germline-derived CDR1 and CDR2 are SNHLY and FYNNEI. CDR3 residues: CASSEGQSNQPQHF. CDR3 bases: TGTGCCAGCAGTGAGGGACAGAGCAATCAGCCCCAGCATTTT.

This clone was detected only a few times. The J gene is TRBJ1-5, the V gene TRBV6-1; tentative D call: TRBD1 (5 bases). V dropped 1 base and J dropped 4 bases, with 11 bases sitting between them. Germline lookup yields CDR1 MNHNS and CDR2 SASEGT. CDR3 length equals 15 residues. CDR3: CASSEEGLLNQPQHF. The DNA for the CDR3 is TGTGCCAGCAGTGAAGAGGGGCTGTTAAATCAGCCCCAGCATTTT.